This T cell receptor beta chain was identified during a study of T cells in Graves' hyperthyroidism and ophthalmopathy. Study summary: Blood was drawn when the patient was first diagnosed and still untreated.

As to this clonotype: The antigen remains undetermined.

Regions amplified from RNA transcripts were the TCR beta CDR3 regions. The study used the HTBI primer set for a first-round RT-PCR of the TCR CDR3. MiXCR, applied by TCRdb to the multiplex PCR reads, yields one record per CDR3 protein. The sample carries about 640,000 distinct CDR3 sequences, around 21% recorded once. CDR3 length equals 15 residues. V was clipped by 5 bases and J by 3 bases, with 17 bases between them. Germline V gene sequence: CDR1 LNHDA, CDR2 SQIVND (reference sequence). Whole-study findings and limits: Most expanded thyroid clonotypes above 0.001 also appeared in blood.

Sample: blood. The source is a man aged 25-45 years with Graves' ophthalmopathy. V usage is TRBV19 and J usage is TRBJ2-7; the D gene is possibly TRBD2 (6 bases). The CDR3, as DNA: TGTGCCAGTAGTCCCCCTAGCCGGGAGCTCTACGAGCAGTACTTC. As protein: CASSPPSRELYEQYF.